Each of the 19 T cell receptor beta chains below was sequenced from the same sample in a study of blood T cell repertoires in COVID-19. Generated by immunoSEQ multiplex PCR, the TCRdb table keeps only in-frame clones and is missing some. The sample contains about 17,000 clones, over 75% of which appear only once. Sequencing used peripheral blood. These TCRs come from a woman between 70 and 85 years old with active COVID-19.

The chain recombines TRBV28 with TRBJ1-4, with D possibly matching TRBD1 (5 bases). Germline CDR1 MDHEN, CDR2 SYDVKM. V shed 3 bases and J shed 4 bases, with 21 bases lying between them. The CDR3 consists of 18 residues. Here the CDR3 DNA reads TGTGCCAGCAGTTTTTCTCCGGTTGTAGGCGGGGGTAATGAAAAACTGTTTTTT. Amino acid sequence: CASSFSPVVGGGNEKLFF.

The CDR3 bases are TGTGCCAGCACCCAGGGTTGGGATCAGCCCCAGCATTTT. Translated, it gives CASTQGWDQPQHF. The genes are TRBV18 and TRBJ1-5; possibly TRBD1 for D (5 bases). This CDR3 has 13 residues. The V and J ends lost 8 bases and 5 bases respectively, with 13 bases between them. Germline V gene data show CDR1 as KGHSH and CDR2 as LQKENI.

The rearrangement links TRBV4-1 to TRBJ2-3; a weak D match, TRBD1 (6 bases). Trimming took off 1 base at V and 2 bases at J, with 19 bases between the two ends. The CDR3 consists of 18 residues. The germline V gene has CDR1 MGHRA and CDR2 YSYEKL. CDR3: CASSQVARGRGDTDTQYF. Written as DNA, the CDR3 is TGCGCCAGCAGCCAAGTCGCCCGGGGCAGGGGTGACACAGATACGCAGTATTTT.

This chain links TRBV5-1 with TRBJ2-5; TRBD2 matches at 8 bases. With V trimmed by 0 bases and J by 5 bases, 6 bases remained unmatched. The germline V gene encodes CDR1 SGHRS and CDR2 YFSETQ. CDR3 length: 15 amino acids. The CDR3 DNA reads as TGCGCCAGCAGCTTGGTCGGGGGGGCGCCGGAGACCCAGTACTTC. Protein sequence: CASSLVGGAPETQYF.

In its sample, this clone is medium-sized (0.01 to 0.1%). This chain links TRBV19 with TRBJ1-5; D remains ambiguous. In germline, CDR1 is LNHDA, CDR2 SQIVND (reference sequence). The CDR3 consists of 16 residues. V was shortened by 4 bases and J by 0 bases, with 13 bases between the two germline ends. CDR3 bases: TGTGCCAGTAGTAAATTGACACTTTATAGCAATCAGCCCCAGCATTTT. It is translated as CASSKLTLYSNQPQHF.

V is TRBV7-9 and J is TRBJ1-4; possible D gene TRBD1, 6 bases. This CDR3 has 17 residues. V gave up 3 bases and J gave up 7 bases, with 21 bases separating them. The germline V gene encodes CDR1 SEHNR and CDR2 FQNEAQ (reference sequence). The CDR3 here is CASSFYRQALLAEKLFF. DNA of the CDR3: TGTGCCAGCAGCTTTTATCGACAGGCCCTCCTTGCTGAAAAACTGTTTTTT.

The chain couples TRBV6-5 to TRBJ1-2; 8 bases line up with TRBD1. The germline V gene has CDR1 MNHEY and CDR2 SVGAGI. This CDR3 has 13 amino acids. V lost 6 bases and J lost 8; bases outside the gene matches: 8. Here the CDR3 reads CASSRQGFGGYTF. Written as DNA, the CDR3 is TGTGCCAGCAGCAGACAGGGGTTCGGGGGCTACACCTTC.

In DNA form, the CDR3 reads TGCGCCAGCAGTGAGCAGGGTAATGAAAAACTGTTTTTT. Residues: CASSEQGNEKLFF. This rearrangement joins TRBV10-1 to TRBJ1-4; TRBD1 is a possible D gene (5 bases). Germline V gives CDR1 WNHNN, CDR2 SYGVQD (reference sequence). The CDR3 length is 13 residues. V was shortened by 2 bases and J by 4 bases, with 5 bases between the two germline ends.

As regards this clone: A read error may account for a junction end that differs from germline. The sample holds other DNA sequences that translate to the same CDR3. The chain couples TRBV28 to TRBJ2-7, with a possible D match to TRBD2 (5 bases). Germline assignment: CDR1 MDHEN and CDR2 SYDVKM. The CDR3 consists of 15 residues. The CDR3 is CASSGDYARTYEQYF. The CDR3 DNA reads as TGTGCCAGCAGCGGTGACTATGCGCGCACCTATGAGCAGTACTTC. Based on the CDR3 plus reference TRBV28 and TRBJ2-7, the full variable domain is DVKVTQSSRYLVKRTGEKVFLECVQDMDHENMFWYRQDPGLGLRLIYFSYDVKMKEKGDIPEGYSVSREKKERFSLILESASTNQTSMYLCASSGDYARTYEQYFGPGTRLTVT.

CDR3 protein: CASSIGRGGTDTQYF. The CDR3 DNA reads TGTGCCAGTAGTATAGGAAGAGGCGGTACAGATACGCAGTATTTT. V and J are TRBV19 and TRBJ2-3, with D unclear. The CDR3 spans 15 residues. Germline-derived CDR1 and CDR2 are LNHDA and SQIVND (reference sequence). V lost 1 base and J lost 3, with 11 bases in between. Combining the CDR3 with reference TRBV19 and TRBJ2-3 gives the whole variable domain DGGITQSPKYLFRKEGQNVTLSCEQNLNHDAMYWYRQDPGQGLRLIYYSQIVNDFQKGDIAEGYSVSREKKESFPLTVTSAQKNPTAFYLCASSIGRGGTDTQYFGPGTRLTVL.

The chain employs TRBV27 and TRBJ2-1; D is unclear. CDR1 is MNHEY and CDR2 is SMNVEV in the germline V gene (reference sequence). The CDR3 extends over 13 amino acids. Trimming left V 5 bases short and J 9 bases short, with 14 bases between. Here the CDR3 DNA reads TGTGCCAGCAGTCTCGGTGCCTATACTGAGCAGTTCTTC. Protein sequence: CASSLGAYTEQFF.

The J gene is TRBJ2-7, the V gene TRBV5-1; no reliable D call. V lost 0 bases to trimming and J lost 5 bases, with 12 bases between them. The CDR3 sequence is 14 residues long. Germline V gives CDR1 SGHRS, CDR2 YFSETQ. Written as DNA, the CDR3 is TGCGCCAGCAGCTTGGGGGCCGCGCCAAACGAGCAGTACTTC. This codes for CASSLGAAPNEQYF. The full variable domain, with the rest looked up from reference TRBV5-1 and TRBJ2-7, is KAGVTQTPRYLIKTRGQQVTLSCSPISGHRSVSWYQQTPGQGLQFLFEYFSETQRNKGNFPGRFSGRQFSNSRSEMNVSTLELGDSALYLCASSLGAAPNEQYFGPGTRLTVT.

This chain joins TRBV11-3 and TRBJ2-3, with 11 bases matching TRBD2. Per germline, CDR1 SGHNT and CDR2 YENEEA. This CDR3 comprises 17 residues. Trimming removed 3 bases from V and 3 bases from J; junction bases left unmatched: 8. The CDR3 spells CASSFRASGRSTDTQYF. The DNA of the CDR3 is TGTGCCAGCAGCTTTCGCGCTAGCGGGAGGTCGACAGATACGCAGTATTTT. Using reference TRBV11-3 and TRBJ2-3 for the parts outside the CDR3, the full variable domain is EAGVVQSPRYKIIEKKQPVAFWCNPISGHNTLYWYLQNLGQGPELLIRYENEEAVDDSQLPKDRFSAERLKGVDSTLKIQPAELGDSAVYLCASSFRASGRSTDTQYFGPGTRLTVL.

The chain couples TRBV24-1 to TRBJ1-5; 7 nucleotides line up with TRBD1. V lost 4 bases and J lost 0; bases outside the gene matches: 5. This CDR3 comprises 16 residues. Germline V lookup: CDR1 KGHDR, CDR2 SFDVKD. CDR3 bases: TGTGCCACCAGTGACGCCGGGACAGCTAGCAATCAGCCCCAGCATTTT. Its protein product is CATSDAGTASNQPQHF.

The rearrangement links TRBV5-1 to TRBJ1-2; a weak D match, TRBD1 (6 bases). The V and J ends lost 4 bases and 8 bases respectively, with 18 bases between them. Germline loops: CDR1 SGHRS, CDR2 YFSETQ. The CDR3 length is 14 residues. This CDR3 is CASSIQGIPDGYTF. In DNA form, the CDR3 reads TGCGCCAGCAGCATACAGGGAATACCGGACGGCTACACCTTC.

The V gene is TRBV29-1, the J gene TRBJ2-7; tentatively, D is TRBD1 (6 bases). The ends were cut back, 4 bases at V and 7 bases at J, with 17 bases in the middle. Germline V gives CDR1 SQVTM, CDR2 ANQGSEA. The CDR3 sequence is 13 residues long. CDR3 in DNA: TGCAGCGTTGGGGGCAGGGGTCCTTCTGAGCAGTACTTC. Amino acid sequence: CSVGGRGPSEQYF.

V and J are TRBV28 and TRBJ2-1, with D possibly matching TRBD1 (6 bases). The CDR3 covers 13 residues. Trimming stripped 8 bases from V and 9 bases from J, with 17 bases between. Per germline, CDR1 MDHEN and CDR2 SYDVKM. CDR3 coding DNA: TGTGCCAGCGCCGGTCCTGACAGGAGTGAGCAGTTCTTC. This gives the protein CASAGPDRSEQFF.

V and J are TRBV20-1 and TRBJ1-3; no firm D call. The CDR3 spans 12 residues. V was pared by 3 bases and J by 1 base, with 4 bases between. Germline V gene data show CDR1 as DFQATT and CDR2 as SNEGSKA (reference sequence). CDR3 bases: TGCAGTGCTAGTTCATCTGGAAACACCATATATTTT. It specifies CSASSSGNTIYF.

The chain combines TRBV7-9 with TRBJ1-1; tentative D call: TRBD1 (6 bases). The germline gives CDR1 SEHNR, CDR2 FQNEAQ (reference sequence). V was cut by 5 bases and J by 3 bases, with 10 bases left in between. The CDR3 is made up of 13 amino acids. The CDR3 DNA sequence: TGTGCCAGCAGCCCCAAGGGGGACACTGAAGCTTTCTTT. It encodes CASSPKGDTEAFF.